One sample yielded the 15 T cell receptor beta chains listed below, sequenced in a study of blood T cell repertoires in COVID-19. Generated by immunoSEQ multiplex PCR, the TCRdb table keeps only in-frame clones and is missing some. The sample shows roughly 200,000 clones, approximately 86% of them seen only once. Sequenced input: PBMCs or T cells enriched from blood (not recorded which). These receptors all stem from a woman aged 25 to 45 who had been exposed to COVID-19.

In this sample, this clone turned up once. The J gene is TRBJ2-7, the V gene TRBV2; TRBD1 might be the D (6 bases). The V end lost 6 bases, the J end lost 2 bases, and 14 bases lay between the germline ends. The CDR3 has 14 residues. Germline loops: CDR1 SNHLY, CDR2 FYNNEI. This chain's CDR3 is CASSAQGPPYEQYF. CDR3 bases: TGTGCCAGCAGCGCACAGGGCCCTCCCTACGAGCAGTACTTC. Combining the CDR3 with reference TRBV2 and TRBJ2-7 gives the whole variable domain EPEVTQTPSHQVTQMGQEVILRCVPISNHLYFYWYRQILGQKVEFLVSFYNNEISEKSEIFDDQFSVERPDGSNFTLKIRSTKLEDSAMYFCASSAQGPPYEQYFGPGTRLTVT.

V is TRBV19 and J is TRBJ1-2; 7 bases align to TRBD1. With V trimmed by 7 bases and J by 4 bases, 6 bases remained unmatched. Germline lookup yields CDR1 LNHDA and CDR2 SQIVND (reference sequence). This CDR3 spans 13 amino acids. In DNA, the CDR3 is TGTGCCAGTACCCCGGACAGGAGCTATGGCTACACCTTC. This sequence encodes CASTPDRSYGYTF.

This clone was observed at least ten times. The chain carries TRBV18 and TRBJ2-7; D gene unclear. The CDR3 has 10 amino acids. The germline V and J ends were trimmed by 5 bases and 4 bases, with 3 bases remaining between them. CDR1 is KGHSH, CDR2 LQKENI, per germline. The CDR3 bases are TGTGCCAGCTCATCGTACGAGCAGTACTTC. As protein: CASSSYEQYF. Supplemented by reference TRBV18 and TRBJ2-7, the full variable domain reads NAGVMQNPRHLVRRRGQEARLRCSPMKGHSHVYWYRQLPEEGLKFMVYLQKENIIDESGMPKERFSAEFPKEGPSILRIQQVVRGDSAAYFCASSSYEQYFGPGTRLTVT.

The V and J genes are TRBV6-5 and TRBJ2-7, with D possibly TRBD2 on 5 matching bases. In germline, CDR1 is MNHEY, CDR2 SVGAGI. The CDR3 consists of 15 residues. V lost 5 bases to trimming and J lost 5 bases, with 19 bases between them. The DNA for the CDR3 is TGTGCCAGCAGTACCGTCGACCAAGGAGGCCACGAGCAGTACTTC. Translation gives CASSTVDQGGHEQYF.

The chain recombines TRBV5-1 with TRBJ1-1, with unresolved D. Trimming took 3 bases from V and 7 from J, leaving 13 bases between them. The V gene's germline CDR1 is SGHRS and CDR2 YFSETQ. The CDR3 has 13 amino acids. The CDR3 DNA reads as TGCGCCAGCAGCTCCAAACTACTACGTGAAGCTTTCTTT. It encodes CASSSKLLREAFF. Looking up the rest from reference TRBV5-1 and TRBJ1-1 gives the full variable domain: KAGVTQTPRYLIKTRGQQVTLSCSPISGHRSVSWYQQTPGQGLQFLFEYFSETQRNKGNFPGRFSGRQFSNSRSEMNVSTLELGDSALYLCASSSKLLREAFFGQGTRLTVV.

V usage is TRBV7-3 and J usage is TRBJ2-1, with TRBD1 as a possible D gene (6 bases). This CDR3 contains 13 residues. V gave up 5 bases and J gave up 7 bases, with 12 bases separating them. Germline CDR1 is SGHTA and CDR2 is FQGTGA. Here the CDR3 reads CASSPQGWNEQFF. The CDR3, as DNA: TGTGCCAGCAGCCCACAGGGTTGGAATGAGCAGTTCTTC.

This chain joins TRBV6-1 and TRBJ2-7; D may be TRBD1 (8 bases). Trimming left V 3 bases short and J 2 bases short, with 17 bases between. Per the germline V gene, CDR1 is MNHNS and CDR2 is SASEGT. The CDR3 contains 16 residues. The CDR3 region is CASSDTNRGGTYEQYF. The DNA of the CDR3 is TGTGCCAGCAGTGATACCAACAGGGGGGGAACCTACGAGCAGTACTTC.

The sample holds one count of this clone. J is TRBJ1-5 and V is TRBV5-1; maybe TRBD1 (5 bases). CDR1 is SGHRS and CDR2 is YFSETQ in the germline V gene. The CDR3 contains 16 residues. Trimming took off 0 bases at V and 1 base at J, with 11 bases between the two ends. In DNA form, the CDR3 reads TGCGCCAGCAGCTTGGGGCCCTCAGGGAGCAATCAGCCCCAGCATTTT. Translating gives CASSLGPSGSNQPQHF.

V and J are TRBV27 and TRBJ2-3; possibly TRBD1 for D (6 bases). Trimming pared 2 bases from V and 2 bases from J, leaving 20 bases between. The CDR3 is 18 residues long. The V gene's germline CDR1 is MNHEY and CDR2 SMNVEV (reference sequence). The CDR3 region has the DNA TGTGCCAGCAGTTTAGTGTACCTTAAGTGGGGACACACAGATACGCAGTATTTT. This encodes CASSLVYLKWGHTDTQYF.

V gene TRBV5-6 combines with J gene TRBJ1-2; D may be TRBD1 (6 bases). This CDR3 has 14 residues. Germline lookup yields CDR1 SGHDT and CDR2 YYEEEE. The V end lost 0 bases, the J end lost 2 bases, and 8 bases lay between the germline ends. CDR3 sequence reads: CASSLGGQNYGYTF. CDR3 nucleotides: TGTGCCAGCAGCTTGGGGGGGCAAAACTATGGCTACACCTTC.

The V gene is TRBV9, the J gene TRBJ1-3; the D is unclear. This CDR3 region has 14 residues. The ends were cut back, 1 base at V and 0 bases at J, with 5 bases in the middle. Germline CDR1 reads SGDLS; CDR2 reads YYNGEE. CDR3 loop: CASSVLSSGNTIYF. The DNA of the CDR3 is TGTGCCAGCAGCGTACTCAGCTCTGGAAACACCATATATTTT.

The V call is TRBV7-2, the J call TRBJ2-7, with 10 bases aligning to TRBD1. J gave up 6 bases and V 0 bases, and 5 bases lay outside the gene matches. The CDR3 has 15 amino acids. The germline V gene has CDR1 SGHTA and CDR2 FQGNSA. CDR3 loop: CASSLAAGQGGEQYF. The CDR3 bases are TGTGCCAGCAGCTTAGCGGCCGGACAGGGGGGCGAGCAGTACTTC.

This chain connects TRBV11-2 to TRBJ2-5, with a tentative D call TRBD2 (6 bases). This CDR3 has 14 residues. Germline V gene data show CDR1 as SGHAT and CDR2 as FQNNGV. Between the trimmed V and J ends, which lost 0 bases and 4 bases, there was a span of 9 bases. This CDR3 is CASSLDLGGETQYF. The CDR3 coding sequence is TGTGCCAGCAGCTTAGATCTGGGAGGAGAGACCCAGTACTTC.

Only a few counts were recorded for this clone. The chain joins TRBV6-5 to TRBJ2-1; TRBD2 matches at 10 bases. V was pared by 8 bases and J by 4 bases, with 5 bases of the junction left unmatched. The germline V gene encodes CDR1 MNHEY and CDR2 SVGAGI. CDR3 size: 14 residues. The CDR3 region has the DNA TGTGCCAGCTCCCTAGCGGGGGATTACAATGAGCAGTTCTTC. Residues: CASSLAGDYNEQFF.

The V and J genes are TRBV12-5 and TRBJ2-1; 8 bases are shared with TRBD2. Germline CDR1 is LGHNT and CDR2 is FRNRAP. The CDR3 has 17 residues. V was pared by 0 bases and J by 5 bases, with 9 bases of the junction left unmatched. CDR3 sequence: CASGLVPGGGKDNEQFF. The DNA for the CDR3 is TGTGCTAGTGGTTTGGTACCCGGCGGGGGGAAGGACAATGAGCAGTTCTTC.